Presented here are 6 T cell receptor beta chains from one specimen sequenced in a study of blood T cell repertoires in COVID-19. Measured with immunoSEQ multiplex PCR; TCRdb has only the in-frame clones, and not every one. The sample has about 170,000 clones; around 88% are singletons. The specimen was peripheral blood. These receptors were collected from a woman between 70 and 85 years old who had recovered from COVID-19.

The chain has TRBV25-1 and TRBJ2-6; possible D gene TRBD1, 5 bases. The CDR3 contains 13 residues. Germline-derived CDR1 and CDR2 are MGHDK and SYGVNS. V shed 10 bases and J shed 4 bases, with 11 bases lying between them. The CDR3 nucleotides are TGTGCCACCGATCCAGGGGGGGCCAACGTCCTGACTTTC. Amino acids: CATDPGGANVLTF. Looking up the rest from reference TRBV25-1 and TRBJ2-6 gives the full variable domain: EADIYQTPRYLVIGTGKKITLECSQTMGHDKMYWYQQDPGMELHLIHYSYGVNSTEKGDLSSESTVSRIRTEHFPLTLESARPSHTSQYLCATDPGGANVLTFGAGSRLTVL.

This rearrangement joins TRBV5-5 to TRBJ2-7, with a weak D call TRBD2 (5 bases). Trimming removed 2 bases from V and 1 base from J, with 19 bases in between. The CDR3 covers 17 residues. Germline loops: CDR1 SGHKS, CDR2 YYEKEE (reference sequence). This chain's CDR3 is CASSFRLSAQSSYEQYF. Here the CDR3 DNA reads TGTGCCAGCAGCTTTAGGCTTAGCGCCCAGAGTTCCTACGAGCAGTACTTC.

The table lists this clone with a count of one. This CDR3 reads CAISPQGAGNTIYF. The CDR3, as DNA: TGTGCCATCAGTCCACAGGGGGCTGGAAACACCATATATTTT. The chain recombines TRBV10-3 with TRBJ1-3, with 8 bases lining up with TRBD1. The V segment lost 5 bases and the J segment 2 bases; nucleotides outside the gene matches: 2. CDR3 length: 14 residues. The germline gives CDR1 ENHRY, CDR2 SYGVKD.

The chain links TRBV5-5 to TRBJ1-6, with a weak D call TRBD1 (5 bases). V lost 3 bases, J lost 11 bases, and 12 bases lay in between. The V gene's germline CDR1 is SGHKS and CDR2 YYEKEE (reference sequence). CDR3 length equals 13 residues. The CDR3, as DNA: TGTGCCAGCAGCTCCCCCGACAGAGCACCCCTCCACTTT. It codes for CASSSPDRAPLHF.

This clone occurred a few times. The chain uses TRBV7-2 and TRBJ2-2; 7 bases agree with TRBD2. Germline trimming cut 1 base from V and 7 bases from J; bases unmatched to any gene: 9. The CDR3 is made up of 16 amino acids. Germline V gene data show CDR1 as SGHTA and CDR2 as FQGNSA. The CDR3 spells CASSLGGGRRVGELFF. The CDR3 DNA follows: TGTGCCAGCAGCTTAGGGGGCGGGAGACGGGTCGGGGAGCTGTTTTTT.

CDR3 residues: CASRGTGVSWEQYF. The CDR3 coding sequence is TGTGCCAGCAGAGGGACAGGGGTCTCCTGGGAGCAGTACTTC. The V and J genes are TRBV28 and TRBJ2-7, with 10 bases aligning to TRBD1. This CDR3 has 14 amino acids. The trim removed 6 bases at V and 7 bases at J, leaving 9 bases unmatched. Germline CDR1 reads MDHEN; CDR2 reads SYDVKM.